A single sample is the source of the 16 T cell receptor beta chains below, sequenced in a study of breast tumors, draining lymph nodes, adjacent tissues. One entry per CDR3 protein, called by TCRdb with MiXCR from the multiplex PCR reads. The sample lists tens of thousands of distinct CDR3 sequences; roughly 29% were seen once. Breast cancer patients provided tissue from their axillary draining lymph nodes. The sample consisted of axillary lymph node tissue. These receptors originate from a female donor with breast cancer. Some clones in this sample may be carry-over from other donors' samples.

This clonotype has ten or more counts. This chain's CDR3 is CSASPPGLAGVEYIQYF. The DNA of the CDR3 is TGCAGTGCTTCTCCACCGGGACTAGCGGGAGTTGAGTACATTCAGTACTTC. This chain uses TRBV20-1 with TRBJ2-4, with 14 bases aligning to TRBD2. Losses at the gene ends were 5 bases for V and 8 bases for J; bases not matched to a gene: 14. The CDR3 has 17 amino acids. In germline, CDR1 is DFQATT, CDR2 SNEGSKA (reference sequence).

As regards this clonotype: Given the absence of the conserved phenylalanine or tryptophan at the CDR3 end, a read error is likely. This rearrangement joins TRBV19 to TRBJ2-5; TRBD1 aligns across 8 bases. This CDR3 comprises 16 residues. The germline gives CDR1 LNHDA, CDR2 SQIVND (reference sequence). J gave up 7 bases and V 5 bases, and 15 bases lay outside the gene matches. In DNA form, the CDR3 reads TGTGCCAGTAGTCCCTCCTCCCTGGCAGGGGGCCTGACCCAGTACTCC. Translated, it gives CASSPSSLAGGLTQYS.

Many counts were recorded for this clonotype. This chain uses TRBV18 with TRBJ1-5, with 9 bases lining up with TRBD1. The CDR3 runs to 16 residues. Germline V gene sequence: CDR1 KGHSH, CDR2 LQKENI. V gave up 6 bases and J gave up 5 bases; unmatched junction bases: 11. As DNA, the CDR3 is TGTGCCAGCTCGCCGGGGGGACAGGGTTTCTATCAGCCCCAGCATTTT. Its translation: CASSPGGQGFYQPQHF.

There are many counts of this clonotype. V is TRBV20-1 and J is TRBJ2-7; possibly TRBD2 for D (6 bases). There are 14 residues in the CDR3. The germline gives CDR1 DFQATT, CDR2 SNEGSKA (reference sequence). Trimming stripped 3 bases from V and 2 bases from J, with 14 bases between. The CDR3 sequence: CSARSGQDPYEQYF. In nucleotides, the CDR3 is TGCAGTGCTAGGAGCGGGCAGGACCCCTACGAGCAGTACTTC.

Many counts were recorded for this clonotype. The chain's CDR3 is CASSPGRVGTGELFF. CDR3 nucleotides: TGTGCCAGCTCCCCCGGCCGGGTTGGCACCGGGGAGCTGTTTTTT. V and J are TRBV6-4 and TRBJ2-2; D remains unclear. CDR3 length equals 15 residues. Germline loops: CDR1 MRHNA, CDR2 SNTAGT. V shed 8 bases and J shed 4 bases, with 17 bases lying between them.

V gene TRBV20-1 combines with J gene TRBJ2-3; 9 bases line up with TRBD2. The CDR3 totals 17 residues. In germline, CDR1 is DFQATT, CDR2 SNEGSKA (reference sequence). Trimming took 0 bases from V and 1 from J; bases not matched to a gene: 8. The CDR3 sequence: CSARDFQAGGGTDTQYF. DNA of the CDR3: TGCAGTGCTAGAGATTTTCAAGCGGGAGGAGGCACAGATACGCAGTATTTT.

The genes are TRBV14 and TRBJ1-2; D unclear. The germline V and J ends were trimmed by 3 bases and 8 bases, with 13 bases remaining between them. Germline values: CDR1 SGHDN, CDR2 FVKESK. The CDR3 runs 13 residues. CDR3 DNA: TGTGCCAGCAGCCAGAACCTCCTGTGGGGCTACACCTTC. Amino acid sequence: CASSQNLLWGYTF.

This clonotype was recorded many times. The chain has TRBV10-3 and TRBJ1-2; a weak D match, TRBD1 (6 bases). The CDR3 extends over 17 amino acids. V lost 3 bases to trimming and J lost 3 bases, with 20 bases between them. Germline V gene lookup returns CDR1 ENHRY and CDR2 SYGVKD. DNA of the CDR3: TGTGCCATCAGTGAAGCCCCTCGGACAGCAAGTCACTATGGCTACACCTTC. It translates to CAISEAPRTASHYGYTF.

The chain employs TRBV20-1 and TRBJ2-5; 11 bases fit TRBD2. The CDR3 totals 18 residues. V trimming: 0 bases; J trimming: 5 bases; junction bases outside the gene matches: 14. CDR1 and CDR2 from the germline V gene are DFQATT and SNEGSKA (reference sequence). CDR3: CSARDGAQLAGAVETQYF. The DNA of the CDR3 is TGCAGTGCTAGAGATGGGGCGCAACTAGCGGGAGCGGTGGAGACCCAGTACTTC.

This clonotype occurred a few times. This chain uses TRBV5-1 with TRBJ1-1; 12 nucleotides align to TRBD1. V was pared by 2 bases and J by 4 bases, with 6 bases of the junction left unmatched. The CDR3 sequence is 16 residues long. The germline CDR1 and CDR2 sequences are SGHRS and YFSETQ. CDR3 residues: CASSLNPGQGATEAFF. The CDR3 coding sequence is TGCGCCAGCAGCTTAAACCCGGGACAGGGGGCCACTGAAGCTTTCTTT.

This clonotype has at least ten counts. The chain employs TRBV4-3 and TRBJ2-5; D remains ambiguous. This CDR3 region has 13 residues. The germline CDR1 and CDR2 sequences are LGHNA and YSLEER. V shed 4 bases and J shed 5 bases, with 11 bases lying between them. In nucleotides, the CDR3 is TGCGCCAGCAGCCCCAACTTCAGGGAGACCCAGTACTTC. Translated, it gives CASSPNFRETQYF.

The genes are TRBV4-3 and TRBJ2-5; D uncertain. CDR3 length: 15 amino acids. The germline V gene has CDR1 LGHNA and CDR2 YSLEER. The V gene lost 0 bases and the J gene lost 6 bases, with 14 bases spanning the gap. The CDR3 sequence is CASSQETGSLKTQYF. The CDR3, as DNA: TGCGCCAGCAGCCAAGAGACGGGTAGTTTGAAGACCCAGTACTTC.

This clonotype was counted many times. The J gene is TRBJ2-5, the V gene TRBV20-1; D gene unclear. The CDR3 totals 13 residues. Germline CDR1 and CDR2: DFQATT and SNEGSKA (reference sequence). V lost 5 bases and J 5 bases, leaving 15 bases between the germline ends. CDR3 DNA sequence: TGCAGTGCTTATGTAGGGCGTCGGGAGACCCAGTACTTC. Translation gives CSAYVGRRETQYF.

In regard to this clonotype: The germline gene is not matched at one end of the junction; a read error may be the cause. This rearrangement joins TRBV16 to TRBJ2-1; tentatively, D is TRBD2 (6 bases). Per germline, CDR1 KGHSY and CDR2 FQNENV. The length of the CDR3 is 13 residues. CDR3 in amino acids: CASGQLMGGEQFF. CDR3 sequence (DNA): TGTGCCAGCGGCCAGCTCATGGGGGGTGAGCAGTTCTTC.

This clonotype has ten or more counts. This sequence joins TRBV29-1 and TRBJ1-2; D is ambiguous. Germline V gene data show CDR1 as SQVTM and CDR2 as ANQGSEA. CDR3 size: 12 residues. V lost 7 bases to trimming and J lost 7 bases, with 16 bases between them. In DNA form, the CDR3 reads TGCAGCGCCAGAAGGGAAGGGTTTGGCTACACCTTC. This encodes CSARREGFGYTF.

This clonotype occurred many times. This chain uses TRBV4-1 with TRBJ1-3; maybe TRBD1 (5 bases). The V end was cut by 0 bases, the J end by 8 bases, with 17 bases between. CDR1 and CDR2 from the germline V gene are MGHRA and YSYEKL. This CDR3 comprises 16 residues. The CDR3 protein is CASSQDVTGGTDTIYF. The CDR3, as DNA: TGCGCCAGCAGCCAAGATGTAACAGGAGGTACGGACACCATATATTTT.